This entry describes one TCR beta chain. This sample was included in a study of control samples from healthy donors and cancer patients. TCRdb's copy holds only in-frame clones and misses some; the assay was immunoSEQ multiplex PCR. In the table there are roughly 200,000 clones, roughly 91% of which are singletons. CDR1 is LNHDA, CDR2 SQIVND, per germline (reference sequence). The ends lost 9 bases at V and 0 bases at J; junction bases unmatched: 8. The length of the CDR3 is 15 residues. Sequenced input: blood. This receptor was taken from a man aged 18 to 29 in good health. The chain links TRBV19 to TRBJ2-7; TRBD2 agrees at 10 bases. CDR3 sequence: CASGRTSGDSYEQYF. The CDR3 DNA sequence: TGTGCCAGCGGACGGACTAGCGGAGACTCCTACGAGCAGTACTTC.